A selection of T cell receptor beta chains follows, all from one sample in a study of molecular identifiers for immune sequencing clone quantification. TCRdb fed the PCR reads into MiXCR, producing one record per CDR3 protein. The repertoire consists of approximately 500,000 distinct CDR3 sequences, with about a quarter occurring once and the leading ten covering roughly 0.79%. Sequencing was done on a sample of naive CD8+ T cells from blood, with Jurkat cell RNA spiked in. These receptor sequences come from a human donor in good health. Some libraries in this study had Jurkat cell RNA spiked in. The CDR3 runs from the conserved cysteine through the conserved F or W. D genes are given only for firm matches. Some rows have no size entry. The others give once, few or many, or a class for an expanded clone.

j_call d_call v_call clone_size cdr3_nt cdr3_aa
TRBJ2-2 - TRBV20-1 - TGCAGTGCGACCGGGACGAACACCGGGGAGCTGTTTTTT CSATGTNTGELFF
TRBJ1-2 - TRBV4-1 - TGCGCCAGCAGCCAAGAAATCGGAGGGCCCGCCTATGGCCACACCTTC CASSQEIGGPAYGHTF
TRBJ2-1 TRBD1 TRBV7-9 few TGTGCCAGCAGCTTTAAGACAGGGGTCCTCTCCTACAATGAGCAGTTCTTC CASSFKTGVLSYNEQFF
TRBJ2-7 TRBD1 TRBV6-2/TRBV6-3 - TGTGCCAGCAGTTCTCCGGACAGGGTCCCTCCGGGGGAGCAGTACTTC CASSSPDRVPPGEQYF
TRBJ1-3 - TRBV19 - TGTGCCAGTACCCCAGGGTTTCTCGGCAACACCATATATTTT CASTPGFLGNTIYF
TRBJ2-3 TRBD2 TRBV12-3/TRBV12-4 - TGTGCCAGCAACCCTTCTCTCGGGGGGGCCAACGATACGCAGTATTTT CASNPSLGGANDTQYF
TRBJ2-2 - TRBV5-4 - TGTGCCAGCGGGACTCAGGGGAACACCGGGGAGCTGTTTTTT CASGTQGNTGELFF
TRBJ1-1 - TRBV6-2/TRBV6-3 - TGTGCCAGCAGCCACTGGCGCCTTCCCCCCGCGAGCACTGAAGCTTTCTTT CASSHWRLPPASTEAFF
TRBJ2-2 - TRBV28 - TGTGCCAGCAGTTTAGCGGGGTGGACCGGGGAGCTGTTTTTT CASSLAGWTGELFF
TRBJ2-1 TRBD2 TRBV12-3/TRBV12-4 - TGTGCCAGCAGTTTTGCTAGCGGGGTCAATGAGCAGTTCTTC CASSFASGVNEQFF
TRBJ2-7 - TRBV7-9 few TGTGCCAGCAGCCCTAGGTCGACTCGAAGCTCCTACGAGCAGTACTTC CASSPRSTRSSYEQYF
TRBJ2-3 - TRBV12-3/TRBV12-4 few TGTGCCAGCAGTTTTATGGGGACCACAGATACGCAGTATTTT CASSFMGTTDTQYF
TRBJ2-7 TRBD1 TRBV4-1 few TGCGCCAGCAGCCGTTACAGGGGAGAAACGGACGAGCAGTACTTC CASSRYRGETDEQYF
TRBJ2-7 - TRBV5-4 few TGTGCCAGCAGCTTGTCGGGAAATTTCCACGAGCAGTACTTC CASSLSGNFHEQYF
TRBJ1-1 - TRBV30 once TGTGCCTGGAGTGCGTCAGGGAACACTGAAGCTTTCTTT CAWSASGNTEAFF
TRBJ1-5 - TRBV12-2 - TGTGCAAGTCTCCCCACGAGGAAGACTAGCAATCAGCCCCAGCATTTT CASLPTRKTSNQPQHF
TRBJ1-3 - TRBV27 few TGTGCCAGCAGTTTAATAGCATCTGGAAACACCATATATTTT CASSLIASGNTIYF
TRBJ2-7 - TRBV20-1 many TGCAGTGCTTATCGTGATTCCTACGAGCAGTACTTC CSAYRDSYEQYF
TRBJ2-7 - TRBV4-2 - TGTGCCAGCAGCCAAGGGGACTCTCCGGGCTACGAGCAGTACTTC CASSQGDSPGYEQYF
TRBJ1-1 - TRBV7-9 - TGTGCCAGCAGCCCACGGGGATTTTGGACTGAAGCTTTCTTT CASSPRGFWTEAFF
TRBJ2-7 - TRBV27 once TGTGCCAGCCGAGGGAGGGGGCACCACGAGCAGTACTTC CASRGRGHHEQYF
TRBJ2-7 - TRBV3-1 few TGTGCCAGCAGCCAAGGGGGGGCCCCATCCTACGAGCAGTACTTC CASSQGGAPSYEQYF
TRBJ2-7 TRBD1 TRBV28 few TGTGCCAGCAGCCATTGGACCGGGACAGATGCCTACGAGGGGTACTTC CASSHWTGTDAYEGYF
TRBJ2-2 - TRBV6-5 many TGTGCCAGCAGTTACTATGCGAACACCGGGGAGCTGTTTTTT CASSYYANTGELFF
TRBJ2-2 - TRBV29-1 many TGCAGCGTTGAAGATTTGGGGGCTGGCACCGGGGAGCTGTTTTTT CSVEDLGAGTGELFF
TRBJ2-1 - TRBV7-2 - TGTGCCAGCAGCCAGAGCTCCTACAATGTGCAGTCCTTC CASSQSSYNVQSF
TRBJ2-3 TRBD1 TRBV7-9 many TGTGCCAGCAGCTCTACCCGGGACAGGCTCACAGATACGCAGTATTTT CASSSTRDRLTDTQYF
TRBJ1-5 - TRBV3-1 many TGTGCCAGCAGCCAAGACAGGACGTCCGGCAATCAGCCCCAGCATTTT CASSQDRTSGNQPQHF
TRBJ2-7 - TRBV7-9 - TGTGCCAGCAGCTTATTGGCGACAGGTTACTACGAGCAGTACTTC CASSLLATGYYEQYF
TRBJ2-7 - TRBV7-3 - TGTGCCAGCAGCTTAATAGGGGGTGCTGAATACGAGCAGTACTTC CASSLIGGAEYEQYF
TRBJ2-7 TRBD1 TRBV5-1 few TGCGCCAGCAGCTTGAAGGACACAGGGGGCCTGACCGACGAGCAGTACTTC CASSLKDTGGLTDEQYF
TRBJ2-5 TRBD1 TRBV20-1 - TGCAGTGTCCCACAGGGGAACCAAGAGACCCAGTACTTC CSVPQGNQETQYF
TRBJ2-7 - TRBV7-9 many TGTGCCAGCAGCCCACTACTCCGGGGCGGGGAGCAGTACTTC CASSPLLRGGEQYF
TRBJ2-7 - TRBV4-1 - TGCGCCAGCAGCCCAGGGTTGGGGTTCGAGCAGTACTTC CASSPGLGFEQYF
TRBJ2-7 - TRBV5-1 many TGCGCCAGCAGCTTGTCTGGACAAGGCCTGTTGGAGCAGTACTTC CASSLSGQGLLEQYF
TRBJ1-2 TRBD1 TRBV4-1 - TGCGCCAGCAGCCAAGGGACAGGGGATTTGCGGGGCTACACCTTC CASSQGTGDLRGYTF
TRBJ2-7 - TRBV2 few TGTGCCAGCAGGGAAAAAAAGGGATGGGGGGACGAGCAGTACTTC CASREKKGWGDEQYF
TRBJ2-7 TRBD1 TRBV5-1 many TGCGCCAGCAGCATGGGGACAGGGAAATGGGAGCAGTACTTC CASSMGTGKWEQYF
TRBJ1-5 - TRBV7-6 - TGTGCCAGCAGCCCACAAGGGCGCGAGTATAGCAATCAGCCCCAGCATTTT CASSPQGREYSNQPQHF
TRBJ2-7 - TRBV27 - TGTGCCAGCAGTCGACAGGCGGCGGAGGAGCAGTACTTC CASSRQAAEEQYF
TRBJ1-2 TRBD1 TRBV5-4 many TGTGCCAGCAGGCTTACAGGGGCCGGCAACTATGGCTACACCTTC CASRLTGAGNYGYTF
TRBJ1-1 - TRBV7-6 many TGTGCCAGCAGCTTAACGGGGGCCGGTGAAGCTTTCTTT CASSLTGAGEAFF
TRBJ2-3 - TRBV7-8 - TGTGCCAGCAGGGGAGGAGGGGGGGGCACAGATACGCAGTATTTT CASRGGGGGTDTQYF
TRBJ1-5 - TRBV2 - TGTGCCAGCAGTCCAGGACAGTGGTATCAGCCCCAGCATTTT CASSPGQWYQPQHF
TRBJ2-2 - TRBV7-9 few TGTGCCAGCTGGTCTAGCGTTCGAACCGGGGAGCTGTTTTTT CASWSSVRTGELFF
TRBJ2-3 - TRBV6-4 - TGTGCCAGCAGTATGACCAGAGGGCATAGCACAGATACGCAGTATTTT CASSMTRGHSTDTQYF
TRBJ2-1 TRBD2 TRBV4-1 - TGCGCCAGCAGCCCGGGGGGGCTGAGGCAGTTCTTC CASSPGGLRQFF
TRBJ2-1 TRBD2 TRBV5-4 many TGTGCCAGCAGCCCGGGACTAGCGCACAATGAGCAGTTCTTC CASSPGLAHNEQFF
TRBJ1-3 TRBD1 TRBV4-3 few TGCGCCAGCAGCGCCGGACAGGGGGATGGAAACACCATATATTTT CASSAGQGDGNTIYF
TRBJ1-1 - TRBV28 many TGTGCCAGCAGACGACCGAACACTGAAGCTTTCTTT CASRRPNTEAFF
TRBJ2-2 TRBD1 TRBV7-2 few TGTGCCAGCAGCTTGCGACAGGGAGTTCCCGGGGAGCTGTTTTTT CASSLRQGVPGELFF